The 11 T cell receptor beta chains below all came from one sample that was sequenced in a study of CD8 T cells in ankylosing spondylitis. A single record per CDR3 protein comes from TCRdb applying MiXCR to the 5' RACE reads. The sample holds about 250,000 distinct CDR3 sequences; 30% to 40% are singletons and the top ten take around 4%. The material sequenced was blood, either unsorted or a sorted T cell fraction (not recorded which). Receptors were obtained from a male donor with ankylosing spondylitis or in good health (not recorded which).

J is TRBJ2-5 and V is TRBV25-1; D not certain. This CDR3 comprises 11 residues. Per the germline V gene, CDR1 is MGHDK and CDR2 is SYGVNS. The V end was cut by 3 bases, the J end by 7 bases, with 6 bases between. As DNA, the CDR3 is TGTGCCAGCAGTGACGTGGGGACCCAGTACTTC. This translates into CASSDVGTQYF.

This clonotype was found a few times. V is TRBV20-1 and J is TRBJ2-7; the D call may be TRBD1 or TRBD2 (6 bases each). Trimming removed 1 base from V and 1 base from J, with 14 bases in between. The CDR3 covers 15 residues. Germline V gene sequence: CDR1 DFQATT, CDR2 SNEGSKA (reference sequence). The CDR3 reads CSARAWGAQSYEQYF. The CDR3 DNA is TGCAGTGCTAGAGCGTGGGGGGCGCAATCCTACGAGCAGTACTTC.

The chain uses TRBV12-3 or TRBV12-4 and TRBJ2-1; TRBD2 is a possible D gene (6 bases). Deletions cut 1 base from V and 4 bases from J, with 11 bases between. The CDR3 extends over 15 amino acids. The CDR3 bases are TGTGCCAGCAGTTTAGAGACTAGTCGGTACAATGAGCAGTTCTTC. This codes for CASSLETSRYNEQFF.

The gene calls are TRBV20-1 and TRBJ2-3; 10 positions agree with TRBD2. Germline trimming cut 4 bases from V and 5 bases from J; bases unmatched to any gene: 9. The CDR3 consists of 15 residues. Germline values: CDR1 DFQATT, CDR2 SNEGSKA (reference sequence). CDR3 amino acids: CSANRAGGQGDTQYF. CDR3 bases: TGCAGTGCTAATCGAGCGGGGGGGCAAGGAGATACGCAGTATTTT.

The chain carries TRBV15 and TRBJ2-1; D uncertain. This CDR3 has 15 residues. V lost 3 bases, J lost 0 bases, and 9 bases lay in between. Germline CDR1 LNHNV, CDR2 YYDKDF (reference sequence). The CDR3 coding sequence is TGTGCCACCAGCAGGGAGCAAAGCTCCTACAATGAGCAGTTCTTC. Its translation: CATSREQSSYNEQFF.

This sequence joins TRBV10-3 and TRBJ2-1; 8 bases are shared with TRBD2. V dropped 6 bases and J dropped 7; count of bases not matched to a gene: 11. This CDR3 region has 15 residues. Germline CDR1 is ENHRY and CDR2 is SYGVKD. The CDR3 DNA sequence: TGTGCCATCAGGGTACAAGCGGGGGCCCGAAATGAGCAGTTCTTC. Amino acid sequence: CAIRVQAGARNEQFF.

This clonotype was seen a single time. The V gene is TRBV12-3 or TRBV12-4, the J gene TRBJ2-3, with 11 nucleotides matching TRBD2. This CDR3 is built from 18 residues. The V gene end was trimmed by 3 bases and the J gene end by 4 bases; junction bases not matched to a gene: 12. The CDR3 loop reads CASSLPPSIAGGADTQYF. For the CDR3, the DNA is TGTGCCAGCAGTTTGCCACCCTCGATAGCGGGGGGGGCAGATACGCAGTATTTT.

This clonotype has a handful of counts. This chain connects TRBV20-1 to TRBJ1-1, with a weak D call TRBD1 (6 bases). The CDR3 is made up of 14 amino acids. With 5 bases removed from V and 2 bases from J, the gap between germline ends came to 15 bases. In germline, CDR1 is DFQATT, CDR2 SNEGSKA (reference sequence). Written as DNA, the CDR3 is TGCAGTGCTCCTAAGGGGGGGGGCAACACTGAAGCTTTCTTT. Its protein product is CSAPKGGGNTEAFF.

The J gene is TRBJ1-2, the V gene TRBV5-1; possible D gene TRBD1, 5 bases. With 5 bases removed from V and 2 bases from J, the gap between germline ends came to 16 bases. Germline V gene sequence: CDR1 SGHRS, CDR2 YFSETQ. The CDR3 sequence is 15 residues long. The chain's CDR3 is CASRGPSDSNYGYTF. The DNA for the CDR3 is TGCGCCAGCAGGGGGCCATCAGACTCGAACTATGGCTACACCTTC.

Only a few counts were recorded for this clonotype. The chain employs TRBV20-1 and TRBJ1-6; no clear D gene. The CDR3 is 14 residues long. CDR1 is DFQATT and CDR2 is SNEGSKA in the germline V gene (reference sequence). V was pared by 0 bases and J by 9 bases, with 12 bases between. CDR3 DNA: TGCAGTGCTAGAGAATGGGGTTTGGCTTCACCCCTCCACTTT. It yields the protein CSAREWGLASPLHF.

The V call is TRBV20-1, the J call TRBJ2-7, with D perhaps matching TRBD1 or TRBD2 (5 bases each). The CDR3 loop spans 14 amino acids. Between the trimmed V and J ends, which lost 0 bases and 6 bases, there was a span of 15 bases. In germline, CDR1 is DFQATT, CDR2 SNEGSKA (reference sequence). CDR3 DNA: TGCAGTGCTAGAGATCACGGGAAAGGGACCGAGCAGTACTTC. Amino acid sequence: CSARDHGKGTEQYF.